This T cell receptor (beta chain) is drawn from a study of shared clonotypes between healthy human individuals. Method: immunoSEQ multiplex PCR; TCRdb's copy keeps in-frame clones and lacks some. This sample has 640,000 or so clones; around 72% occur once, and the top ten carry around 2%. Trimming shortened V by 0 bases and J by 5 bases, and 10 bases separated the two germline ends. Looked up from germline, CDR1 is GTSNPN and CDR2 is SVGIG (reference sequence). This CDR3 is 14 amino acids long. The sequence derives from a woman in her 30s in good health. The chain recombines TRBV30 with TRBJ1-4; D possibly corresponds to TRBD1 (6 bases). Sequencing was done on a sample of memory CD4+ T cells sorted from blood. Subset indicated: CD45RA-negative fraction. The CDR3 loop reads CAWSVGGPNEKLFF. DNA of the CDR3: TGTGCCTGGAGTGTGGGGGGGCCGAATGAAAAACTGTTTTTT.